One and the same sample provided the 3 T cell receptor beta chains below, sequenced in a study of T cell responses to AZD1222 COVID-19 vaccine. Assay: immunoSEQ multiplex PCR; the TCRdb copy retains only in-frame clones and omits some. This sample has 95,000 to 150,000 clones, with around 88% found just once. The starting material was peripheral blood, obtained on day 0 of MenACWY control vaccination. The source of these receptors is an adult in good health.

This chain joins TRBV7-2 and TRBJ2-7; 7 nucleotides agree with TRBD1. V lost 5 bases to trimming and J lost 5 bases; unmatched junction nucleotides: 3. The germline CDR1 and CDR2 sequences are SGHTA and FQGNSA. The CDR3 loop spans 12 amino acids. The CDR3 region has the DNA TGTGCCAGCAGCGCGACAGGGAACGAGCAGTACTTC. Its translation: CASSATGNEQYF.

The chain recombines TRBV6-5 with TRBJ1-5, with TRBD1 as a possible D gene (5 bases). This CDR3 contains 15 residues. The germline V gene has CDR1 MNHEY and CDR2 SVGAGI. The germline V and J ends were trimmed by 3 bases and 6 bases, with 15 bases remaining between them. This CDR3 reads CASSYSLQALQPQHF. DNA for the CDR3: TGTGCCAGCAGTTATAGTTTACAGGCCCTTCAGCCCCAGCATTTT.

The V call is TRBV23-1, the J call TRBJ1-5, with 10 bases fitting TRBD1. TRBV23-1 is labeled an ORF, and its function is uncertain. The V segment lost 6 bases and the J segment 5 bases; nucleotides outside the gene matches: 7. The CDR3 runs 15 residues. CDR3 sequence reads: CASSQGQGGDQPQHF. The CDR3 nucleotides are TGCGCCAGCAGCCAAGGACAGGGGGGAGATCAGCCCCAGCATTTT.